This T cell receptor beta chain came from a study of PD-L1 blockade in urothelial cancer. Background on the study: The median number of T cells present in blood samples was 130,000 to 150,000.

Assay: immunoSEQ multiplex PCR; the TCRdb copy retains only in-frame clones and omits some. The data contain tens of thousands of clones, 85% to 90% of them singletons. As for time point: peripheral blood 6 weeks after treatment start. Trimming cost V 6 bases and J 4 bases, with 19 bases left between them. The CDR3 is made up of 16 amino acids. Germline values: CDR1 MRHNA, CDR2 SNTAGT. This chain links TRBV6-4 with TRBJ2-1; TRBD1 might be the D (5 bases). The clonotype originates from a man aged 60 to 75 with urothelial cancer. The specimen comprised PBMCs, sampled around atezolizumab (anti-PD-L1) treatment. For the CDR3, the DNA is TGTGCCAGCAGCCTTCTGGGGCCCCAAGGGTACAATGAGCAGTTCTTC. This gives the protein CASSLLGPQGYNEQFF.